This entry features one TCR beta chain sequence. CDR1 is KGHDR and CDR2 is SFDVKD in the germline V gene. CDR3 length equals 15 residues. The V segment lost 4 bases and the J segment 6 bases; nucleotides outside the gene matches: 7. This entry comes from a study of blood T cell repertoires in COVID-19. The assay was immunoSEQ multiplex PCR, and TCRdb's table has in-frame clones only and misses some. This sample carries about 210,000 clones, about 83% of them seen once, and the ten largest clones take about 7.3%. This sequence joins TRBV24-1 and TRBJ2-3; TRBD1 matches 9 bases. The specimen was peripheral blood. The clonotype comes from a woman aged 45-65 years with active or convalescent COVID-19. CDR3 region: CATSDRDRASDTQYF. The CDR3 bases are TGTGCCACCAGTGACCGGGACAGGGCTTCGGATACGCAGTATTTT.